This T cell receptor beta chain was identified in a study of CD8 T cells in ankylosing spondylitis. Study-level findings and limits: A number of the motif variants had already been described in reactive arthritis synovial fluid and blood. Researchers reportedly found disease-linked clones significantly enriched in matched ankylosing spondylitis synovial fluid. Blood of patients with ankylosing spondylitis appeared to be characterized by a TCR beta motif of roughly eight highly homologous variants.

TCRdb re-analysed the 5' RACE reads in MiXCR, keeping a single row per CDR3 protein. Of more than 600,000 distinct CDR3 sequences listed, over 15% are singletons. A note on this clonotype: As yet, its antigen is unknown.

V was cut by 6 bases and J by 4 bases, with 12 bases left in between. This CDR3 is 14 amino acids long. Germline V CDR1 and CDR2: MNHNS, SASEGT. This TCR derives from a male donor with ankylosing spondylitis. The chain employs TRBV6-1 and TRBJ2-2, with D perhaps matching TRBD1 or TRBD2 (6 bases each). Material for sequencing was blood, either unsorted or a sorted T cell fraction (not recorded which). The CDR3 protein is CASRAGGGTGELFF. Written as DNA, the CDR3 is TGTGCCAGCAGGGCCGGGGGCGGCACCGGGGAGCTGTTTTTT.